These 29 T cell receptor beta chains came from one sample sequenced in a study of CD8 T cells in ankylosing spondylitis. TCRdb itself ran the 5' RACE reads through MiXCR, one entry per CDR3 protein. This table holds around 13,000 distinct CDR3 sequences, approximately 3% found once. Sequencing input: blood, either unsorted or a sorted T cell fraction (not recorded which). Source of these receptors: a male donor with ankylosing spondylitis or in good health (not recorded which).

This clonotype was observed at least ten times. The J gene is TRBJ1-1, the V gene TRBV9; perhaps TRBD1 as D (5 bases). V dropped 3 bases and J dropped 4 bases, with 13 bases sitting between them. This CDR3 region has 14 residues. CDR1 and CDR2 (germline): SGDLS, YYNGEE. The CDR3 protein is CASSEIGVGTEAFF. In nucleotides, the CDR3 is TGTGCCAGCAGCGAAATAGGGGTGGGCACTGAAGCTTTCTTT.

At least ten counts were recorded for this clonotype. The chain uses TRBV9 and TRBJ1-4; D may be TRBD1 (5 bases). Per germline, CDR1 SGDLS and CDR2 YYNGEE. CDR3 length: 18 amino acids. V was shortened by 4 bases and J by 0 bases, with 19 bases between the two germline ends. The CDR3 is CASSPRVGQGPTNEKLFF. The DNA for the CDR3 is TGTGCCAGCAGCCCCCGGGTAGGGCAGGGACCAACTAATGAAAAACTGTTTTTT.

This clonotype was counted at least ten times. The chain recombines TRBV9 with TRBJ2-7; 10 bases line up with TRBD2. V trimming: 4 bases; J trimming: 9 bases; junction bases outside the gene matches: 16. Germline lookup yields CDR1 SGDLS and CDR2 YYNGEE. This CDR3 is built from 16 residues. Written as DNA, the CDR3 is TGTGCCAGCAGCCCTCACGGAGGGACTAGCGCCCTTGGGCAGTACTTC. Encoded protein: CASSPHGGTSALGQYF.

This clonotype came up many times. This sequence joins TRBV9 and TRBJ2-1; tentative D call: TRBD1 (5 bases). The CDR3 has 16 amino acids. V shed 0 bases and J shed 0 bases, with 10 bases lying between them. CDR1 is SGDLS, CDR2 YYNGEE, per germline. The CDR3 reads CASSVGGQSSYNEQFF. The DNA of the CDR3 is TGTGCCAGCAGCGTAGGGGGCCAGAGCTCCTACAATGAGCAGTTCTTC.

This clonotype was detected ten times or more. This chain links TRBV9 with TRBJ1-1; TRBD1 matches 7 bases. Trimming took 4 bases from V and 5 from J; bases not matched to a gene: 11. Germline CDR1 and CDR2: SGDLS and YYNGEE. CDR3 length: 15 residues. CDR3 residues: CASSSSPAGGTEAFF. As DNA, the CDR3 is TGTGCCAGCAGCTCGTCCCCGGCAGGGGGGACTGAAGCTTTCTTT.

V usage is TRBV9 and J usage is TRBJ2-1, with D perhaps TRBD1 (6 bases). Germline V gene data show CDR1 as SGDLS and CDR2 as YYNGEE. This CDR3 comprises 17 residues. V lost 3 bases to trimming and J lost 0 bases, with 16 bases between them. In DNA form, the CDR3 reads TGTGCCAGCAGCGCCCCGGGACACCCAGTCTCCTACAATGAGCAGTTCTTC. Protein product: CASSAPGHPVSYNEQFF.

This clonotype showed up many times. J is TRBJ2-3 and V is TRBV9, with 9 nucleotides matching TRBD2. The CDR3 consists of 12 residues. V shed 3 bases and J 14 bases; nucleotides not matched to a gene: 7. In germline, CDR1 is SGDLS, CDR2 YYNGEE. The DNA of the CDR3 is TGTGCCAGCAGCGGTCTAGCGGGGCCCCTGTATTTT. Protein product: CASSGLAGPLYF.

This clonotype was found many times. The chain uses TRBV9 and TRBJ2-7; no reliable D call. Deletions cut 0 bases from V and 5 bases from J, with 9 bases between. This CDR3 contains 13 residues. Germline lookup yields CDR1 SGDLS and CDR2 YYNGEE. The CDR3 nucleotides are TGTGCCAGCAGCGTAGACTTGAGAAACGAGCAGTACTTC. Translated: CASSVDLRNEQYF.

This clonotype was observed many times. This chain connects TRBV9 to TRBJ2-3; D is possibly TRBD2 (6 bases). Trimming cost V 7 bases and J 0 bases, with 12 bases left between them. The CDR3 covers 14 residues. Germline V gene sequence: CDR1 SGDLS, CDR2 YYNGEE. CDR3 sequence (DNA): TGTGCCAGCTCAAGGACTACTAGCACAGATACGCAGTATTTT. Protein: CASSRTTSTDTQYF. The variable domain in full, with the rest retrieved from reference TRBV9 and TRBJ2-3, is DSGVTQTPKHLITATGQRVTLRCSPRSGDLSVYWYQQSLDQGLQFLIQYYNGEERAKGNILERFSAQQFPDLHSELNLSSLELGDSALYFCASSRTTSTDTQYFGPGTRLTVL.

This clonotype has a count of ten or more. The rearrangement links TRBV9 to TRBJ2-5; 10 positions match TRBD2. V was pared by 4 bases and J by 0 bases, with 3 bases of the junction left unmatched. CDR3 length equals 15 residues. Germline V gene lookup returns CDR1 SGDLS and CDR2 YYNGEE. This CDR3 reads CASSPLAGNQETQYF. CDR3 coding DNA: TGTGCCAGCAGCCCACTAGCGGGGAACCAAGAGACCCAGTACTTC. Supplemented by reference TRBV9 and TRBJ2-5, the full variable domain reads DSGVTQTPKHLITATGQRVTLRCSPRSGDLSVYWYQQSLDQGLQFLIQYYNGEERAKGNILERFSAQQFPDLHSELNLSSLELGDSALYFCASSPLAGNQETQYFGPGTRLLVL.

This clonotype appeared many times. The gene calls are TRBV9 and TRBJ1-5, with 12 bases identical to TRBD1. Losses at the gene ends were 3 bases for V and 3 bases for J; bases not matched to a gene: 4. CDR3 size: 16 residues. The germline V gene has CDR1 SGDLS and CDR2 YYNGEE. The CDR3 region has the DNA TGTGCCAGCAGCGCCGGGACAGGGGGCCTCAATCAGCCCCAGCATTTT. Translated: CASSAGTGGLNQPQHF. Filled out from reference TRBV9 and TRBJ1-5, the complete variable domain reads DSGVTQTPKHLITATGQRVTLRCSPRSGDLSVYWYQQSLDQGLQFLIQYYNGEERAKGNILERFSAQQFPDLHSELNLSSLELGDSALYFCASSAGTGGLNQPQHFGDGTRLSIL.

This clonotype was counted at least ten times. The V and J genes are TRBV9 and TRBJ2-1; 7 nucleotides line up with TRBD1. Trimming at V came to 0 bases and at J to 3 bases, leaving 3 bases not matched to a gene. CDR1 SGDLS and CDR2 YYNGEE come from the germline V gene. The CDR3 has 15 amino acids. CDR3 amino acids: CASSVEGALYNEQFF. The CDR3 DNA reads as TGTGCCAGCAGCGTAGAGGGGGCTCTCTACAATGAGCAGTTCTTC.

This clonotype was counted at least ten times. The V gene is TRBV9, the J gene TRBJ2-3; 10 positions agree with TRBD2. The CDR3 sequence is 17 residues long. With 0 bases clipped from V and 5 bases from J, the junction kept 9 bases outside the gene matches. CDR1 and CDR2 from the germline V gene are SGDLS and YYNGEE. The chain's CDR3 is CASSVAWQLAGVDTQYF. The CDR3 nucleotides read TGTGCCAGCAGCGTAGCATGGCAGCTAGCGGGAGTAGATACGCAGTATTTT.

This clonotype has only a few counts. The rearrangement links TRBV9 to TRBJ1-2, with 12 bases lining up with TRBD1. After removal of 6 bases from V and 6 bases from J, the junction contained 9 bases not matched to a gene. Germline V lookup: CDR1 SGDLS, CDR2 YYNGEE. This CDR3 is built from 15 residues. The CDR3, as DNA: TGTGCCAGCACCTCCGGGGGGACAGGGGGCGATGGCTACACCTTC. Residues: CASTSGGTGGDGYTF.

This clonotype appeared many times. V gene TRBV9 combines with J gene TRBJ2-7, with TRBD1 matching over 9 bases. The CDR3 sequence is 15 residues long. CDR1 and CDR2 from the germline V gene are SGDLS and YYNGEE. V shed 2 bases, J shed 5 bases, and the junction held 8 bases outside the gene matches. This CDR3 reads CASSVLGQGNNEQYF. CDR3 nucleotide sequence: TGTGCCAGCAGCGTGCTGGGACAGGGTAACAACGAGCAGTACTTC. The full variable domain, rest sourced from reference TRBV9 and TRBJ2-7, is DSGVTQTPKHLITATGQRVTLRCSPRSGDLSVYWYQQSLDQGLQFLIQYYNGEERAKGNILERFSAQQFPDLHSELNLSSLELGDSALYFCASSVLGQGNNEQYFGPGTRLTVT.

This clonotype was recorded many times. The chain links TRBV9 to TRBJ2-1; 8 nucleotides line up with TRBD1. V dropped 4 bases and J dropped 3; count of bases not matched to a gene: 6. Germline CDR1 SGDLS, CDR2 YYNGEE. The CDR3 contains 15 residues. CDR3: CASSPTGELYNEQFF. CDR3 bases: TGTGCCAGCAGCCCGACAGGGGAACTCTACAATGAGCAGTTCTTC.

This clonotype has ten or more counts. In DNA, the CDR3 is TGCGCCAGCAGCTTGGAGACAGGGGGCGAGGGTCACACAGAAGATACGCAGTATTTT. It encodes CASSLETGGEGHTEDTQYF. This sequence joins TRBV5-1 and TRBJ2-3; 10 nucleotides align to TRBD1. This CDR3 has 19 residues. Trimming cost V 0 bases and J 5 bases; bases outside gene matches: 15. From germline, CDR1 is SGHRS and CDR2 YFSETQ.

This clonotype was found many times. The chain recombines TRBV9 with TRBJ2-7; TRBD2 matches at 9 bases. Germline CDR1 reads SGDLS; CDR2 reads YYNGEE. V lost 2 bases and J lost 7; bases outside the gene matches: 1. This CDR3 spans 12 amino acids. CDR3 sequence reads: CASSVTSGEQYF. CDR3 nucleotides: TGTGCCAGCAGCGTTACTAGCGGGGAGCAGTACTTC.

This clonotype was seen at least ten times. The chain uses TRBV9 and TRBJ2-3; 7 bases align to TRBD2. This CDR3 is built from 15 residues. Germline CDR1 reads SGDLS; CDR2 reads YYNGEE. After removal of 0 bases from V and 3 bases from J, the junction contained 4 bases not matched to a gene. CDR3 amino acids: CASSVGSGATDTQYF. CDR3 nucleotide sequence: TGTGCCAGCAGCGTAGGGAGCGGGGCGACAGATACGCAGTATTTT.

This clonotype was detected ten times or more. The chain joins TRBV9 to TRBJ2-7; 12 nucleotides agree with TRBD1. Germline values: CDR1 SGDLS, CDR2 YYNGEE. V shed 2 bases, J shed 1 base, and the junction held 1 base outside the gene matches. The length of the CDR3 is 15 residues. CDR3 in amino acids: CASSVGQGASYEQYF. The CDR3, as DNA: TGTGCCAGCAGCGTGGGACAGGGGGCTTCCTACGAGCAGTACTTC.

In this sample, this clonotype turned up many times. V gene TRBV9 combines with J gene TRBJ2-1; TRBD2 matches at 11 bases. Germline CDR1 SGDLS, CDR2 YYNGEE. CDR3 length: 18 amino acids. J gave up 0 bases and V 1 base, and 6 bases lay outside the gene matches. The CDR3 loop reads CASSVTSGSRYSYNEQFF. The CDR3, as DNA: TGTGCCAGCAGCGTAACTAGCGGGAGCAGATACTCCTACAATGAGCAGTTCTTC.

This clonotype has ten or more counts. The V call is TRBV9, the J call TRBJ1-6; weak D call: TRBD1 (5 bases). The CDR3 runs 14 residues. V was pared by 0 bases and J by 10 bases, with 11 bases between. Germline V gene lookup returns CDR1 SGDLS and CDR2 YYNGEE. CDR3: CASSVGGDGSPLHF. The CDR3 bases are TGTGCCAGCAGCGTAGGAGGGGATGGGTCACCCCTCCACTTT.

This clonotype appeared many times. The V call is TRBV9, the J call TRBJ2-7; D is uncertain. This CDR3 spans 13 amino acids. V shed 0 bases and J shed 2 bases, with 6 bases lying between them. The germline gives CDR1 SGDLS, CDR2 YYNGEE. As DNA, the CDR3 is TGTGCCAGCAGCGTAGGGAACACCTACGAGCAGTACTTC. This gives the protein CASSVGNTYEQYF.

Many counts were recorded for this clonotype. The CDR3 protein is CASSESSGRADTQYF. As DNA, the CDR3 is TGTGCCAGCAGCGAGTCAAGCGGGAGAGCAGATACGCAGTATTTT. The chain carries TRBV9 and TRBJ2-3, with 8 bases identical to TRBD2. Germline-derived CDR1 and CDR2 are SGDLS and YYNGEE. V shed 3 bases and J 4 bases; nucleotides not matched to a gene: 7. CDR3 size: 15 residues.

This clonotype was seen repeatedly, ten times or more. The chain carries TRBV9 and TRBJ2-7; D gene uncertain. Trimming left V 0 bases short and J 1 base short, with 5 bases between. Germline CDR1 is SGDLS and CDR2 is YYNGEE. The CDR3 spans 13 residues. The CDR3 DNA reads TGTGCCAGCAGCGTAGACAGTTCCTACGAGCAGTACTTC. Translation: CASSVDSSYEQYF.

This clonotype has at least ten counts. V and J are TRBV9 and TRBJ2-5; 7 bases match TRBD1. After removal of 3 bases from V and 3 bases from J, the junction contained 8 bases not matched to a gene. CDR3 length: 15 amino acids. Germline lookup yields CDR1 SGDLS and CDR2 YYNGEE. As DNA, the CDR3 is TGTGCCAGCAGCGACGAGGGACAGATAAAAGAGACCCAGTACTTC. It encodes CASSDEGQIKETQYF.

By share of the sample, this clonotype is medium-sized. The chain employs TRBV9 and TRBJ2-3; possibly TRBD2 for D (5 bases). V lost 3 bases and J lost 7, with 27 bases in between. The CDR3 extends over 18 amino acids. CDR1 and CDR2 from the germline V gene are SGDLS and YYNGEE. This chain's CDR3 is CASSERLNGVSLGNTQYF. CDR3 nucleotide sequence: TGTGCCAGCAGCGAAAGGCTAAATGGAGTTAGCCTCGGGAATACGCAGTATTTT.

This clonotype came up many times. The chain couples TRBV9 to TRBJ2-1; TRBD2 agrees at 9 bases. After removal of 5 bases from V and 5 bases from J, the junction contained 8 bases not matched to a gene. The CDR3 covers 15 residues. From germline, CDR1 is SGDLS and CDR2 YYNGEE. The CDR3, as DNA: TGTGCCAGCAGTCCGGGACTAGCATCAGACAATGAGCAGTTCTTC. Protein: CASSPGLASDNEQFF. The full variable domain, with the rest looked up from reference TRBV9 and TRBJ2-1, is DSGVTQTPKHLITATGQRVTLRCSPRSGDLSVYWYQQSLDQGLQFLIQYYNGEERAKGNILERFSAQQFPDLHSELNLSSLELGDSALYFCASSPGLASDNEQFFGPGTRLTVL.

By frequency in the sample, this clonotype is medium-sized. This chain connects TRBV9 to TRBJ2-2, with D hard to call. Between the trimmed V and J ends, which lost 4 bases and 0 bases, there was a span of 7 bases. Germline-derived CDR1 and CDR2 are SGDLS and YYNGEE. The CDR3 contains 14 residues. CDR3 protein: CASSPRPNTGELFF. CDR3 nucleotide sequence: TGTGCCAGCAGCCCCCGCCCGAACACCGGGGAGCTGTTTTTT.